This T cell receptor (beta chain) was recovered during a study of long-term antiretroviral therapy in people with HIV (dated by TCRdb to between 2021 and 2023). Regarding the complete study: Collection of the earliest samples took place about a decade ahead of the 2015 WHO recommendation for immediate ART, at a time when ART was typically delayed until CD4 counts fell. This retrospective serial study examined whether starting ART and sustained HIV suppression were associated with changes in the composition and diversity of the TRB repertoire in peripheral blood. A total of roughly 200 cryopreserved PBMC samples came from around 30 adults with confirmed HIV infection and were collected serially over a mean of about six years (range 1-12). Of the roughly 27 participants with HIV, approximately 11 were female. No cross-contamination during QIAcube processing turned up in test extractions that ran a monoclonal T-cell line alongside 33 polyclonal samples.

Participants were included only if at least one PBMC sample before ART initiation and at least two post-ART samples were available. Treatment was received in the United States of America by all participants with HIV. Before DNA extraction, cryopreserved samples containing roughly 0.9-10 million PBMC were thawed and washed. At the time of the earliest PBMC sample, participants with HIV were aged between roughly 20 and 55 years. PBMC samples from each participant spanned 1-4 timepoints before ART initiation and 2-8 timepoints after ART initiation, with a median of 7 samples. Serial HIV viral load, CD4+ T-cell count, ART history and demographic data were obtained for every participant. Using a Qiagen kit on a QIAcube, genomic DNA was extracted from unsorted PBMC, with samples processed in batches of 12. To note about this clone: Its antigen is unknown. Base qualities are missing; no much larger clone stands one base away.

The immunoSEQ hsTCRB v3.0 assay was used at survey level resolution for TRB variable region sequencing. The targeted TRB sequencing depth was about 35,000-55,000 T-cell genomes per sample. TRB libraries were pooled and sequenced on an Illumina MiSeq using a v3 150-cycle kit. On the authors' methods: Repertoire analysis was performed in R inside a reproducible Nextflow workflow that covered QC, data transformation and analysis. LymphoSeq2, an R package for exploring AIRR-Seq data, was used to implement custom analyses. A handful of samples that produced fewer than 5000 total TRB sequences were removed, so about 200 HIV repertoires were analyzed. Among the approximately 200 retained HIV repertoires, 59 were collected before ART initiation and over 120 were collected after ART initiation. Repertoires were downsampled to 5000 TRB nucleotide sequences, with summary statistics averaged over 100 downsampling iterations. TRB sequences were retained for analysis only if CDR3 regions of at least seven amino acids were present. Diversity was measured with a Shannon entropy-derived clonality score and the Gini coefficient. Repertoire networks linked the top 5000 CDR3 amino acid sequences whenever two sequences differed by an edit distance of one. Antigen specificity groups and MHC restriction were predicted for TRB CDR3 amino acid sequences with GLIPH2. To flag known CMV, EBV, HIV or tissue antigen associations, CDR3 amino acid sequences were matched against VDJdb and McPAS-TCR. Pre-ART, post-ART and control groups were compared with Wilcoxon signed-rank tests and Holm-Bonferroni correction. The table comes from immuneACCESS by way of TCRdb, which keeps in-frame sequences with V and J called. Part of the clones is missing from these tables; in studies checked, under half for an unresolved V gene and the rest for unknown reasons. V and J calls and clone size follow that table, whereas D and trimming were derived from the DNA. The sample table contains about 20,000 clones; only one count was recorded for roughly 78% of them. Together, the top ten hold roughly 10% of the sample.

As encoded in the germline V gene, CDR1 is SQVTM while CDR2 is ANQGSEA. Here V drops 4 bases and J drops 4 bases, and the junction holds 2 bases not matched to any gene. Its CDR3 holds 12 amino acids, cysteine through phenylalanine. Of the read, only the CDR3 DNA is kept; its 36 bases are in frame from base 1. Broader findings and caveats from the paper: Limited PBMC availability meant only the TCR beta chain was sequenced, without alpha chain pairing. Starting ART was linked to a significant rise in TRB diversity, yet even after long-term ART the diversity remained significantly lower than in transplant donor controls. Expanded TRB clones identified before ART initiation dominated the repertoire at all time points, although this dominance fluctuated and declined in many PLHIV after ART. HIV repertoires had narrower CDR3 length ranges than controls, and the network structure suggested an antigen-experienced repertoire that shifted only slightly toward naive after ART. Inferences about post-ART repertoire changes were limited because no data were available on ART adherence, viral resistance or therapy changes. Because pre-ART samples had limited cell numbers, profiling was done on unsorted PBMC rather than on sorted CD4+ and CD8+ T cells. The samples span the years 2004 to 2017, and the ART regimens used at that time may not be as effective as current regimens.

This material consisted of unsorted PBMCs, taken 0.2 years after starting antiretroviral therapy. The clonotype comes from a woman between 40 and 50 years old with HIV. This chain is built from TRBV29-1 and TRBJ1-2, with 8 bases matching TRBD1. CDR3 protein: CSVGQGIYGYTF. The DNA sequence is given as TGCAGCGTTGGACAGGGGATCTATGGCTACACCTTC.